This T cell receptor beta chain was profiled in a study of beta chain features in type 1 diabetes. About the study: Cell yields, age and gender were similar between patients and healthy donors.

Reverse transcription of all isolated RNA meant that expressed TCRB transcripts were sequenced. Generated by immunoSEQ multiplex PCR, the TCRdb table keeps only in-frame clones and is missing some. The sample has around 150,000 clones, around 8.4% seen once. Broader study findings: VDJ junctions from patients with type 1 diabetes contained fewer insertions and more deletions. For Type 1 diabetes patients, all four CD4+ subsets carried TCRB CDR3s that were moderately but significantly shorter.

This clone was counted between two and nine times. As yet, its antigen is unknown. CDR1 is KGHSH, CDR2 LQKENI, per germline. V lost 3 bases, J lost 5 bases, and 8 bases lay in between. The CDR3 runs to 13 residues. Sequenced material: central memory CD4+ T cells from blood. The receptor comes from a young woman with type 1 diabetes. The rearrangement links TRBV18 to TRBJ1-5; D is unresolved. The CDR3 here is CASSPRVDQPQHF. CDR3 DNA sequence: TGTGCCAGCTCACCGCGCGTCGATCAGCCCCAGCATTTT. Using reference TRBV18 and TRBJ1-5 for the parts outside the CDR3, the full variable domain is NAGVMQNPRHLVRRRGQEARLRCSPMKGHSHVYWYRQLPEEGLKFMVYLQKENIIDESGMPKERFSAEFPKEGPSILRIQQVVRGDSAAYFCASSPRVDQPQHFGDGTRLSIL.